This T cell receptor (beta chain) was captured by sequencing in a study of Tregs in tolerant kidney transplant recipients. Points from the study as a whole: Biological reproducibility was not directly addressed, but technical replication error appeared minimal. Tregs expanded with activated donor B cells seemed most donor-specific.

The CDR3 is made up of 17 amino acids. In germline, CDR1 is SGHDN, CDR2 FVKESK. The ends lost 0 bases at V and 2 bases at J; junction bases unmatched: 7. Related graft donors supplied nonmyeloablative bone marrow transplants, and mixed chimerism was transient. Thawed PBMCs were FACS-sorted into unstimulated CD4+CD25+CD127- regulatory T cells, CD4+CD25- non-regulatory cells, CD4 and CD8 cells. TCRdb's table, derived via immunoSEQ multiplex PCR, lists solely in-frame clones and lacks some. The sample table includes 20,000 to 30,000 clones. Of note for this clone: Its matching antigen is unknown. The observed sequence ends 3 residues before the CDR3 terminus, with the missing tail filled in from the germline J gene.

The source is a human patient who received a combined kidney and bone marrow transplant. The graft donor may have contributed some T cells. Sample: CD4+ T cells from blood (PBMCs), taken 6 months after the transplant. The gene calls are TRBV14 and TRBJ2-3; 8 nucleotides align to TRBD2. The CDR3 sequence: CASSQESGGTLTDTQYF. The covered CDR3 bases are TGTGCCAGCAGCCAAGAATCGGGGGGGACCCTCACAGATACG. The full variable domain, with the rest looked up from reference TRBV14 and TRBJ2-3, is EAGVTQFPSHSVIEKGQTVTLRCDPISGHDNLYWYRRVMGKEIKFLLHFVKESKQDESGMPNNRFLAERTGGTYSTLKVQPAELEDSGVYFCASSQESGGTLTDTQYFGPGTRLTVL.